The 18 T cell receptor beta chains presented below share a single source sample, sequenced in a study of control samples from healthy donors and cancer patients. Only in-frame clones appear in the TCRdb table, and some are missing; sequencing was by immunoSEQ multiplex PCR. Found here are 140,000 to 150,000 clones, more than 85% of them singletons; the top ten hold approximately 2.9%. Sequenced material: blood. Receptors originate from a man in his thirties or forties in good health.

This clone occurred a few times. J is TRBJ2-2 and V is TRBV15, with D unresolved. Trimming pared 1 base from V and 1 base from J, leaving 7 bases between. The length of the CDR3 is 15 residues. Germline V gene data show CDR1 as LNHNV and CDR2 as YYDKDF (reference sequence). Here the CDR3 reads CATSRANRNTGELFF. CDR3 bases: TGTGCCACCAGCAGAGCAAACAGGAACACCGGGGAGCTGTTTTTT.

This clone appeared a few times. The chain links TRBV6-2 or TRBV6-3 to TRBJ1-2; no reliable D call. CDR3 length: 14 residues. The germline gives CDR1 MNHEY, CDR2 SVGEGT. Trimming pared 5 bases from V and 0 bases from J, leaving 10 bases between. This CDR3 reads CASSTGPSNYGYTF. CDR3 nucleotide sequence: TGTGCCAGCAGTACCGGACCGTCTAACTATGGCTACACCTTC.

J is TRBJ1-2 and V is TRBV6-5; 7 bases match TRBD1. Unmatched junction bases numbered 3, after V lost 2 bases and J lost 3 bases. The CDR3 extends over 14 amino acids. Germline CDR1 and CDR2: MNHEY and SVGAGI. The CDR3 sequence: CASSYRQGDYGYTF. In nucleotides, the CDR3 is TGTGCCAGCAGTTACAGGCAGGGGGACTATGGCTACACCTTC.

The J gene is TRBJ2-7, the V gene TRBV11-3, with D uncertain. Germline values: CDR1 SGHNT, CDR2 YENEEA. The V end lost 1 base, the J end lost 2 bases, and 12 bases lay between the germline ends. The CDR3 extends over 15 amino acids. Here the CDR3 reads CASSLGLSETYEQYF. For the CDR3, the DNA is TGTGCCAGCAGCTTAGGATTATCAGAAACCTACGAGCAGTACTTC.

The V call is TRBV12-5, the J call TRBJ2-1; D possibly corresponds to TRBD2 (5 bases). Trimming shortened V by 3 bases and J by 13 bases, and 13 bases separated the two germline ends. CDR1 LGHNT and CDR2 FRNRAP come from the germline V gene. The CDR3 has 12 amino acids. This CDR3 reads CASGFIETIQFF. DNA of the CDR3: TGTGCTAGTGGTTTTATCGAGACTATCCAGTTCTTC.

V gene TRBV9 combines with J gene TRBJ1-3; D may be TRBD1 (6 bases). CDR3 size: 17 residues. CDR1 is SGDLS, CDR2 YYNGEE, per germline. V was clipped by 4 bases and J by 3 bases, with 20 bases between them. CDR3 coding DNA: TGTGCCAGCAGCATAACTTACAGGGAGGTTCGTGGAAACACCATATATTTT. Its protein is CASSITYREVRGNTIYF.

The V and J genes are TRBV10-1 and TRBJ2-3; no reliable D call. The CDR3 is 14 amino acids. V was shortened by 0 bases and J by 0 bases, with 4 bases between the two germline ends. The germline V gene encodes CDR1 WNHNN and CDR2 SYGVQD (reference sequence). CDR3 bases: TGCGCCAGCAGTGAGTCGACTAGCACAGATACGCAGTATTTT. Translated, it gives CASSESTSTDTQYF.

This chain connects TRBV4-1 to TRBJ2-7; TRBD1 is a possible D gene (6 bases). Trimming cost V 2 bases and J 5 bases, with 13 bases left between them. The CDR3 runs 14 residues. Germline-derived CDR1 and CDR2 are MGHRA and YSYEKL. CDR3 nucleotide sequence: TGCGCCAGCAGCCAAAGGACAGAGGGCGACGAGCAGTACTTC. This translates into CASSQRTEGDEQYF.

The J gene is TRBJ2-2, the V gene TRBV30, with 9 bases that match TRBD2. The CDR3 sequence is 13 residues long. Germline V CDR1 and CDR2: GTSNPN, SVGIG (reference sequence). Trimming took 4 bases from V and 7 from J; bases not matched to a gene: 4. CDR3 sequence reads: CAWTSGDFGELFF. Written as DNA, the CDR3 is TGTGCCTGGACTAGCGGGGACTTCGGGGAGCTGTTTTTT.

The chain uses TRBV10-2 and TRBJ1-2; the D is unclear. The CDR3 extends over 13 amino acids. Germline V gives CDR1 WSHSY, CDR2 SAAADI. Trimming removed 4 bases at V and 3 bases at J, with 9 bases between. The CDR3, as DNA: TGCGCCAGCAGTGGGACTCCTGACTATGGCTACACCTTC. It translates to CASSGTPDYGYTF.

The gene calls are TRBV7-3 and TRBJ1-1; D gene ambiguous. Per the germline V gene, CDR1 is SGHTA and CDR2 is FQGTGA. This CDR3 has 14 residues. V was cut by 10 bases and J by 4 bases, with 19 bases left in between. The CDR3 coding sequence is TGTGCCACCCAGAAAGAGGGAGACGGCACTGAAGCTTTCTTT. This gives the protein CATQKEGDGTEAFF.

The chain combines TRBV5-8 with TRBJ1-2; D perhaps matches TRBD1 (5 bases). CDR3 length: 13 residues. V gave up 0 bases and J gave up 5 bases, with 8 bases separating them. The germline V gene encodes CDR1 SGHTS and CDR2 YDEGEE. The CDR3 DNA is TGTGCCAGCAGCTTGGTACGGGGGTATGGCTACACCTTC. It encodes CASSLVRGYGYTF.

This sequence joins TRBV28 and TRBJ2-7; 10 nucleotides agree with TRBD1. With 6 bases clipped from V and 2 bases from J, the junction kept 7 bases outside the gene matches. Germline loops: CDR1 MDHEN, CDR2 SYDVKM. The CDR3 runs 15 residues. The CDR3 region is CASRSRQGATYEQYF. DNA of the CDR3: TGTGCCAGCAGGAGTAGACAGGGGGCGACCTACGAGCAGTACTTC.

This chain links TRBV5-5 with TRBJ2-2; possibly TRBD2 for D (6 bases). The CDR3 extends over 14 amino acids. Trimming removed 0 bases from V and 6 bases from J, with 9 bases in between. Germline V gene sequence: CDR1 SGHKS, CDR2 YYEKEE (reference sequence). As DNA, the CDR3 is TGTGCCAGCAGCTTGGGGACTAATGCCGGGGAGCTGTTTTTT. Residues: CASSLGTNAGELFF.

This chain joins TRBV3-1 (or the pseudogene TRBV3-2) and TRBJ2-3; no reliable D call. V lost 3 bases and J lost 3, with 4 bases in between. The CDR3 runs 12 residues. Germline CDR1 LGHDT, CDR2 YNNKEL (reference sequence). CDR3 coding DNA: TGTGCCAGCAGCCACCGTACAGATACGCAGTATTTT. Its protein product is CASSHRTDTQYF.

This clone has just one count. This rearrangement joins TRBV28 to TRBJ1-5; D might be TRBD1 (6 bases). The CDR3 loop spans 14 amino acids. CDR1 is MDHEN and CDR2 is SYDVKM in the germline V gene. Trimming stripped 2 bases from V and 2 bases from J, with 7 bases between. This CDR3 reads CASSLRGGNQPQHF. The DNA of the CDR3 is TGTGCCAGCAGTTTAAGGGGGGGCAATCAGCCCCAGCATTTT.

V is TRBV5-1 and J is TRBJ1-2, with 9 bases lining up with TRBD1. This CDR3 is 15 amino acids long. In germline, CDR1 is SGHRS, CDR2 YFSETQ. With 4 bases clipped from V and 2 bases from J, the junction kept 6 bases outside the gene matches. This CDR3 is CASSPGTGKNYGYTF. DNA for the CDR3: TGCGCCAGCAGCCCGGGGACAGGGAAAAACTATGGCTACACCTTC.

The genes are TRBV4-2 and TRBJ2-3; D is unclear. Germline values: CDR1 LGHNA, CDR2 YNFKEQ. The CDR3 is 14 amino acids. With 2 bases removed from V and 1 base from J, the gap between germline ends came to 7 bases. The CDR3 is CASSQFTGTDTQYF. CDR3 bases: TGTGCCAGCAGCCAATTCACCGGCACAGATACGCAGTATTTT.